The entry below describes one TCR beta chain. This record belongs to a study of blood T cell repertoires in COVID-19. Background on the study: The samples span acute and convalescent COVID-19 from the United States, Italy and Spain. T cells, B-cell-depleted T cells, or PBMCs supplied cDNA or gDNA.

The CDR3 is 14 residues long. Germline values: CDR1 MNHEY, CDR2 SVGAGI. The V gene lost 7 bases and the J gene lost 5 bases, with 16 bases spanning the gap. The assay was immunoSEQ multiplex PCR, and TCRdb's table has in-frame clones only and misses some. The table shows a few hundred thousand clones, with around four fifths occurring only once. The TCR sequence derives from a man younger than 40 with active or convalescent COVID-19. The sample was peripheral blood. This chain uses TRBV6-5 with TRBJ2-3; tentative D call: TRBD2 (5 bases). The CDR3, as DNA: TGTGCCAGCACCTTAATCGGGGAACAAGATACGCAGTATTTT. Amino acid sequence: CASTLIGEQDTQYF.